The rows below give T cell receptor beta chains drawn from one sample of a study of CD8 T cells in Susac syndrome. TCRdb re-analysed the immunoSEQ multiplex PCR reads in MiXCR, keeping a single row per CDR3 protein. The sample lists some 130,000 distinct CDR3 sequences; about 94% were seen once. Sequencing was carried out using CD4+ T cells from PBMCs. These receptors all come from a human donor with multiple sclerosis. Both conserved end residues are part of each CDR3. The D gene is left open where the match is weak. Some rows mark clone size as missing; the rest say once, few, many or name a class of expanded clone.

D gene | J gene | clone size | V gene | CDR3 protein | CDR3 DNA
. | TRBJ1-1 | . | TRBV15 | CATSRVLNTEAFF | TGTGCCACCAGCAGAGTTCTCAACACTGAAGCTTTCTTT
TRBD1 | TRBJ1-2 | . | TRBV6-5 | CASSYSWDSSLGGYGYTF | TGTGCCAGCAGTTACTCGTGGGACAGCTCGCTCGGGGGATATGGCTACACCTTC
. | TRBJ1-1 | . | TRBV7-9 | CASSDGGPNTEAFF | TGTGCCAGCAGCGACGGAGGGCCTAACACTGAAGCTTTCTTT
. | TRBJ1-5 | once | TRBV23-1 | CASSQPGGNQPQHF | TGCGCCAGCAGTCAACCAGGAGGCAATCAGCCCCAGCATTTT
TRBD2 | TRBJ2-1 | . | TRBV3-1 | CASLAGGQDEQFF | TGTGCCAGCCTAGCGGGAGGGCAAGATGAGCAGTTCTTC
. | TRBJ1-3 | . | TRBV18 | CASSPRTRRVSGNTIYF | TGTGCCAGCTCACCTCGGACACGCCGGGTCTCTGGAAACACCATATATTTT
. | TRBJ1-4 | . | TRBV7-9 | CASTWFQGTNEKLFF | TGTGCCAGTACGTGGTTCCAAGGAACTAATGAAAAACTGTTTTTT
. | TRBJ2-7 | once | TRBV20-1 | CSARIVHEQYF | TGCAGTGCTAGAATCGTTCACGAGCAGTACTTC
TRBD1 | TRBJ1-1 | once | TRBV18 | CASSPLPGQGNTEAFF | TGTGCCAGCTCACCACTACCGGGACAGGGGAACACTGAAGCTTTCTTT
TRBD2 | TRBJ2-1 | . | TRBV27 | CASSFGGLAWVNEQFF | TGTGCCAGCAGTTTTGGGGGACTAGCCTGGGTGAATGAGCAGTTCTTC
TRBD1 | TRBJ2-1 | . | TRBV27 | CASRTGGSGNEQFF | TGTGCCAGCCGCACAGGGGGGTCTGGCAATGAGCAGTTCTTC
. | TRBJ2-3 | . | TRBV25-1 | CASSEGGSTDTQYF | TGTGCCAGCAGTGAGGGGGGCAGCACAGATACGCAGTATTTT
. | TRBJ2-7 | . | TRBV7-9 | CASSSLGLSYEQYF | TGTGCCAGCAGCTCGTTGGGGCTTTCCTACGAGCAGTACTTC
TRBD1 | TRBJ1-2 | few | TRBV28 | CASSLTGGNYGYTF | TGTGCCAGCAGTTTGACAGGGGGGAACTATGGCTACACCTTC
. | TRBJ1-2 | . | TRBV3-1 | CASSPTLSTGPNYGYTF | TGTGCCAGCAGCCCGACTCTTTCGACAGGTCCTAACTATGGCTACACCTTC
. | TRBJ2-7 | . | TRBV15 | CATSRDQVSSSYEQYF | TGTGCCACCAGCAGAGATCAGGTTTCGAGCTCCTACGAGCAGTACTTC
. | TRBJ2-3 | . | TRBV25-1 | CASSDIGGTDTQYF | TGTGCCAGCAGTGATATAGGAGGCACAGATACGCAGTATTTT
. | TRBJ2-1 | . | TRBV30 | CAWRERNEQFF | TGTGCCTGGCGGGAGCGGAATGAGCAGTTCTTC
. | TRBJ1-3 | . | TRBV18 | CASSPDSGNTIYF | TGTGCCAGCTCACCAGACAGTGGAAACACCATATATTTT
. | TRBJ2-4 | . | TRBV5-1 | CASTPGSTVPDIQYF | TGCGCCAGCACCCCGGGGTCTACAGTCCCCGACATTCAGTACTTC
. | TRBJ2-1 | . | TRBV20-1 | CSARDRGDHEQFF | TGCAGTGCTAGAGATAGAGGGGACCATGAGCAGTTCTTC
TRBD2 | TRBJ2-7 | . | TRBV7-2 | CASSYTSGASSYEQYF | TGTGCCAGCAGCTATACCAGCGGGGCCTCATCCTACGAGCAGTACTTC
. | TRBJ1-1 | . | TRBV7-3 | CASSPIQNTEAFF | TGTGCCAGCAGCCCCATTCAGAACACTGAAGCTTTCTTT
. | TRBJ1-6 | . | TRBV7-2 | CASSSSGGDNSPLHF | TGTGCCAGCAGCTCCTCGGGTGGGGATAATTCACCCCTCCACTTT
. | TRBJ2-1 | . | TRBV20-1 | CSADGRTYNEQFF | TGCAGTGCTGATGGACGGACCTACAATGAGCAGTTCTTC
. | TRBJ1-1 | . | TRBV9 | CASSGRRNTEAFF | TGTGCCAGCAGCGGAAGGAGAAACACTGAAGCTTTCTTT
TRBD1 | TRBJ1-1 | . | TRBV7-8 | CASSMDRVGTEAFF | TGTGCCAGCAGCATGGACAGGGTCGGAACTGAAGCTTTCTTT
. | TRBJ2-7 | . | TRBV6-2/TRBV6-3 | CASSRLVVSYEQYF | TGTGCCAGCAGTCGACTAGTCGTCTCCTACGAGCAGTACTTC
. | TRBJ2-4 | . | TRBV20-1 | CSAGQTKNIQYF | TGCAGTGCCGGACAGACCAAAAACATTCAGTACTTC
. | TRBJ2-7 | . | TRBV28 | CASSWGFHYEQYF | TGTGCCAGCTCCTGGGGGTTTCACTACGAGCAGTACTTC
. | TRBJ1-1 | . | TRBV11-2 | CASSLEGKTEAFF | TGTGCCAGCAGCTTAGAAGGGAAAACTGAAGCTTTCTTT
TRBD2 | TRBJ2-5 | . | TRBV19 | CASSGLAGGEETQYF | TGTGCCAGTAGTGGACTAGCGGGAGGTGAGGAGACCCAGTACTTC
TRBD2 | TRBJ2-5 | . | TRBV7-9 | CASRPGLETETQYF | TGTGCCAGCAGACCCGGACTAGAGACCGAGACCCAGTACTTC
TRBD2 | TRBJ2-3 | . | TRBV24-1 | CATSDAGTSGRPRTDTQYF | TGTGCCACCAGTGACGCCGGGACTAGCGGGAGGCCACGCACAGATACGCAGTATTTT
TRBD1 | TRBJ1-5 | few | TRBV5-6 | CASSSTGGSNQPQHF | TGTGCCAGCAGCTCCACAGGGGGCAGCAATCAGCCCCAGCATTTT
. | TRBJ1-6 | . | TRBV20-1 | CSASLRSYNSPLHF | TGCAGTGCTAGTCTCCGCTCCTATAATTCACCCCTCCACTTT
TRBD2 | TRBJ2-5 | . | TRBV6-1 | CASSPRRTSGVGTQYF | TGTGCCAGCAGCCCCCGACGGACTAGCGGGGTGGGGACCCAGTACTTC
TRBD1 | TRBJ2-7 | . | TRBV7-9 | CASSGGVTGGYEQYF | TGTGCCAGCAGCGGCGGAGTGACAGGGGGTTACGAGCAGTACTTC
TRBD2 | TRBJ2-5 | . | TRBV20-1 | CSAPRLAGGQETQYF | TGCAGTGCTCCCAGACTAGCGGGGGGGCAAGAGACCCAGTACTTC
. | TRBJ2-2 | once | TRBV5-1 | CASSTETGNTGELFF | TGCGCCAGCAGCACGGAAACCGGGAACACCGGGGAGCTGTTTTTT
. | TRBJ1-1 | once | TRBV10-3 | CAISESDGMNTEAFF | TGTGCCATCAGTGAGTCGGACGGAATGAACACTGAAGCTTTCTTT
. | TRBJ2-2 | few | TRBV11-2 | CASSLEDRYPNTGELFF | TGTGCCAGCAGCTTAGAAGACAGGTATCCGAACACCGGGGAGCTGTTTTTT
. | TRBJ2-2 | . | TRBV30 | CAWGSGFSNTGELFF | TGTGCCTGGGGGTCGGGGTTTTCCAACACCGGGGAGCTGTTTTTT
TRBD1 | TRBJ1-2 | . | TRBV25-1 | CASSAPGQGYGYTF | TGTGCCAGCAGTGCTCCGGGACAGGGTTATGGCTACACCTTC
. | TRBJ2-3 | . | TRBV20-1 | CSPAGYRTDTQYF | TGCAGTCCTGCCGGGTACCGCACAGATACGCAGTATTTT
. | TRBJ1-3 | few | TRBV11-2 | CASSLTSPGNTIYF | TGTGCCAGCAGCTTAACCAGTCCCGGAAACACCATATATTTT
TRBD1 | TRBJ2-6 | . | TRBV2 | CASSPGGESGANVLTF | TGTGCCAGCAGTCCAGGGGGCGAATCTGGGGCCAACGTCCTGACTTTC
. | TRBJ2-4 | . | TRBV6-5 | CASSETGNIQYF | TGTGCCAGCAGTGAAACAGGGAACATTCAGTACTTC
. | TRBJ1-3 | . | TRBV9 | CASSAEVSGNTIYF | TGTGCCAGCAGCGCAGAAGTCTCTGGAAACACCATATATTTT
. | TRBJ1-4 | . | TRBV9 | CASSVVGGATNEKLFF | TGTGCCAGCAGCGTAGTCGGAGGAGCAACTAATGAAAAACTGTTTTTT
. | TRBJ1-5 | . | TRBV19 | CASTAGLHQPQHF | TGTGCCAGTACGGCAGGGCTGCATCAGCCCCAGCATTTT
. | TRBJ2-5 | . | TRBV7-2 | CASSLYKGAGETQYF | TGTGCCAGCAGCTTATACAAAGGGGCTGGGGAGACCCAGTACTTC
. | TRBJ2-6 | . | TRBV25-1 | CASSKRGSGANVLTF | TGTGCCAGCAGTAAGCGAGGCTCTGGGGCCAACGTCCTGACTTTC
. | TRBJ2-6 | . | TRBV19 | CASSMNSGANVLTF | TGTGCCAGTAGTATGAACTCTGGGGCCAACGTCCTGACTTTC
. | TRBJ2-7 | . | TRBV10-1 | CADCGGTHSYEQYF | TGCGCCGACTGCGGCGGGACCCACTCCTACGAGCAGTACTTC
. | TRBJ1-2 | . | TRBV5-1 | CASSLGGNQRPVSDGYTF | TGCGCCAGCAGCTTGGGAGGGAACCAAAGACCCGTTTCTGACGGCTACACCTTC
. | TRBJ1-2 | . | TRBV29-1 | CSGGTAYEGYTF | TGCAGCGGGGGGACGGCTTATGAAGGCTACACCTTC
. | TRBJ2-5 | once | TRBV6-5 | CASSSPRGSQETQYF | TGTGCCAGCAGTTCCCCACGGGGCTCACAAGAGACCCAGTACTTC
TRBD1 | TRBJ2-3 | . | TRBV7-9 | CASSHRGTGGLTDTQYF | TGTGCCAGCAGCCACCGGGGGACAGGGGGACTCACAGATACGCAGTATTTT